The clone carrying this T cell receptor beta chain was picked up a small number of times. As yet, its antigen is unknown. The data were taken from a study of T cells in Graves' hyperthyroidism and ophthalmopathy. Broader study findings: A 13 V-J model separated ophthalmopathy from stable hyperthyroidism.

Ophthalmopathy patients had Clinical Activity Score at least 3, NOSPECS grade at least 4, duration under 3 months. A patient was excluded if there was uncontrolled infection, other autoimmune disease, pregnancy or lactation. Diagnostic decisions used clinical symptoms, serum thyroxine and TRAb, thyroid ultrasound and orbital computed tomography. Researchers amplified the TCR beta CDR3 regions from RNA transcripts. HTBI primers were used for first-round RT-PCR of the TCR CDR3. TCRdb reprocessed the multiplex PCR reads with MiXCR, giving one entry per CDR3 protein. This table holds around 390,000 distinct CDR3 sequences, around 13% found once. The CDR3 contains 15 residues. The germline V gene encodes CDR1 GTSNPN and CDR2 SVGIG (reference sequence). V was trimmed by 3 bases and J by 2 bases, leaving 14 bases between them.

Source material: blood. The chain joins TRBV30 to TRBJ1-3; D perhaps matches TRBD1 (6 bases). This sequence originates from a woman aged 30 to 39 with Graves' ophthalmopathy. The CDR3 bases are TGTGCCTGGAGATTATGGGGGGGGCCTGGAAACACCATATATTTT. The encoded protein is CAWRLWGGPGNTIYF.